Described below is a single TCR beta chain sequence and its context. The data belong to a study of shared clonotypes between healthy human individuals. V was pared by 5 bases and J by 4 bases, with 14 bases of the junction left unmatched. The CDR3 extends over 16 amino acids. Germline loops: CDR1 SQVTM, CDR2 ANQGSEA. Libraries were prepared by immunoSEQ multiplex PCR; TCRdb keeps only in-frame clonotypes and omits some of them. The data show approximately 100,000 clones, with under 80% seen just once and about 48% held by the top ten. This clonotype was obtained from a man aged 25 to 40 in good health. The chain employs TRBV29-1 and TRBJ1-1; the match to TRBD1 covers 9 bases. The specimen sequenced was memory CD8+ T cells sorted from blood. Stated subset: CD45RO+ cells pooled with CCR7-negative TemRA cells. DNA for the CDR3: TGCAGCGTTCACCCGGTCCGGGACAGGGTGTTCACTGAAGCTTTCTTT. It is translated as CSVHPVRDRVFTEAFF.